The 30 T cell receptor beta chains in this list originate from one sample, sequenced in a study of T cell clonality in common variable immunodeficiency. Study-level findings and limits: In common variable immunodeficiency, TCR beta chains reportedly carried fewer deletions and N-nucleotide insertions.

Assay used: immunoSEQ multiplex PCR; TCRdb lists only in-frame clones, some missing. There are approximately 20,000 clones in the sample, none observed a single time. No antigen has been assigned to these receptors. The sample comprised peripheral blood mononuclear cells. The source is a human donor with common variable immunodeficiency.

This clone appeared many times. The read stops 3 residues short of the end of the CDR3; the missing end is completed from the germline J gene. V gene TRBV29-1 combines with J gene TRBJ1-1; 12 nucleotides agree with TRBD1. There are 15 residues in the CDR3. Germline CDR1 reads SQVTM; CDR2 reads ANQGSEA. The junction had 10 bases not matched to a gene; V was cut back by 6 bases and J by 5 bases. The CDR3 spells CSVPPMGQGATEAFF. The CDR3 bases that were read are TGCAGCGTACCTCCGATGGGACAGGGGGCGACTGAA.

This clone has only a few counts. The sequence runs out 3 residues before the end of the CDR3; the remainder is reconstructed from the germline J gene. The chain uses TRBV14 and TRBJ2-5; 7 bases line up with TRBD2. V shed 4 bases, J shed 5 bases, and the junction held 7 bases outside the gene matches. This CDR3 is built from 14 residues. Per germline, CDR1 SGHDN and CDR2 FVKESK. The sequenced part of the CDR3 DNA is TGTGCCAGCAGCCGGGGACTACTCCGGGAGACC. The encoded protein is CASSRGLLRET. Given in full, the CDR3 is CASSRGLLRETQYF.

As regards this clone: The read is 3 residues too short to cover the CDR3 end, so that end is filled in from the germline J gene. V and J are TRBV20-1 and TRBJ1-5; no clear D. V was cut by 3 bases and J by 9 bases, with 12 bases left in between. Germline V gene lookup returns CDR1 DFQATT and CDR2 SNEGSKA (reference sequence). CDR3 length: 12 residues. The sequenced part of the CDR3 DNA is TGCAGTGCTAGTAGTTCGGGGTTGCCC. This translates into CSASSSGLP. The CDR3 in full is CSASSSGLPQHF.

This clone occurred a few times. The missing CDR3 end, 3 residues past where the read stops, is filled in from the germline J gene. The chain carries TRBV7-3 and TRBJ2-7; tentative D call: TRBD1 (6 bases). The CDR3 sequence is 14 residues long. The germline V and J ends were trimmed by 5 bases and 0 bases, with 11 bases remaining between them. In germline, CDR1 is SGHTA, CDR2 FQGTGA. CDR3 region: CASSEQGFSYEQYF. CDR3 DNA (partial): TGTGCCAGCAGCGAACAGGGTTTCTCCTACGAG. Variable domain in full (rest from reference TRBV7-3 and TRBJ2-7): GAGVSQTPSNKVTEKGKYVELRCDPISGHTALYWYRQSLGQGPEFLIYFQGTGAADDSGLPNDRFFAVRPEGSVSTLKIQRTERGDSAVYLCASSEQGFSYEQYFGPGTRLTVT.

This clone was detected ten times or more. The read ends 3 residues early relative to the CDR3; the germline J gene fills the gap. The V call is TRBV19, the J call TRBJ2-5, with 9 bases identical to TRBD1. The J segment lost 6 bases and the V segment lost 0 bases, leaving 2 bases of the junction unmatched. This CDR3 region has 14 residues. Germline loops: CDR1 LNHDA, CDR2 SQIVND (reference sequence). CDR3 DNA (partial): TGTGCCAGTAGTATAGATGGACAGGGGCAGACC. It encodes CASSIDGQGQT. The CDR3 in its entirety is CASSIDGQGQTQYF.

Comments on this clone: The observed sequence ends 3 residues before the CDR3 terminus, with the missing tail filled in from the germline J gene. The V gene is TRBV7-2, the J gene TRBJ2-1; D might be TRBD2 (6 bases). The CDR3 is 15 residues long. The ends were cut back, 7 bases at V and 9 bases at J, with 22 bases in the middle. The germline CDR1 and CDR2 sequences are SGHTA and FQGNSA. The CDR3 reads CASTQLGVGAGEQFF. CDR3 DNA, as far as it was read: TGTGCCAGCACCCAGTTGGGGGTAGGAGCGGGTGAG. The full variable domain, in which reference TRBV7-2 and TRBJ2-1 provide the parts outside the CDR3, is GAGVSQSPSNKVTEKGKDVELRCDPISGHTALYWYRQSLGQGLEFLIYFQGNSAPDKSGLPSDRFSAERTGGSVSTLTIQRTQQEDSAVYLCASTQLGVGAGEQFFGPGTRLTVL.

Partial CDR3 DNA: TGTGCCAGTAGTATAAACCCAGGGACTAATGAAAAA. Translating gives CASSINPGTNEK. The complete CDR3 reads CASSINPGTNEKLFF. The chain employs TRBV19 and TRBJ1-4; perhaps TRBD1 as D (5 bases). From the germline J gene comes the end of the CDR3, since the read stops 3 residues before it. The CDR3 has 15 residues. V lost 2 bases and J 2 bases, leaving 9 bases between the germline ends. Per the germline V gene, CDR1 is LNHDA and CDR2 is SQIVND (reference sequence).

Points on this clone: The CDR3 extends 3 residues past the end of the read, so its final part is completed from the germline J gene. This rearrangement joins TRBV6-2 or TRBV6-3 to TRBJ1-5, with a possible D match to TRBD1 (6 bases). The germline gives CDR1 MNHEY, CDR2 SVGEGT. The CDR3 is 17 amino acids. The germline V and J ends were trimmed by 4 bases and 6 bases, with 22 bases remaining between them. This CDR3 reads CASSSHTGTTLGQPQHF. The sequenced CDR3 bases are TGTGCCAGCAGTTCCCACACCGGGACAACTCTGGGTCAGCCC.

This clone was observed at least ten times. The read halts 3 residues ahead of the CDR3 end, with the missing end drawn from the germline J gene. The gene calls are TRBV18 and TRBJ1-5; D is unclear. Germline V gene lookup returns CDR1 KGHSH and CDR2 LQKENI. V shed 1 base and J shed 4 bases, with 5 bases lying between them. There are 13 residues in the CDR3. Incomplete CDR3 DNA: TGTGCCAGCTCACCACAGCAAAATCAGCCC. Its protein is CASSPQQNQP. The full-length CDR3 reads as CASSPQQNQPQHF.

About this clone: At one end the junction does not follow the germline gene, possibly because of a read error. Read sequence stops 3 residues before the CDR3 end, and the germline J gene provides the missing end. The gene calls are TRBV18 and TRBJ1-1; D gene ambiguous. Germline CDR1 reads KGHSH; CDR2 reads LQKENI. The CDR3 spans 12 residues. The CDR3 bases that were read are TGTGCCAGCGCACCATCGAGGGTGGAA. Amino acids: CASAPSRVE. In full, the CDR3 is CASAPSRVEAFF. Using reference TRBV18 and TRBJ1-1 for the parts outside the CDR3, the full variable domain is NAGVMQNPRHLVRRRGQEARLRCSPMKGHSHVYWYRQLPEEGLKFMVYLQKENIIDESGMPKERFSAEFPKEGPSILRIQQVVRGDSAAYFCASAPSRVEAFFGQGTRLTVV.

This clone was counted only a few times. The read halts 3 residues ahead of the CDR3 end, with the missing end drawn from the germline J gene. The chain uses TRBV11-3 and TRBJ2-1; D remains unclear. Germline assignment: CDR1 SGHNT and CDR2 YENEEA. CDR3 length equals 15 residues. Trimming cost V 3 bases and J 5 bases, with 14 bases left between them. CDR3 DNA, as far as it was read: TGTGCCAGCAGCTTCTGGCCCGCCTCAAACAATGAG. Amino acid sequence: CASSFWPASNNE. The whole CDR3 region reads CASSFWPASNNEQFF.

This clone came up a few times. Read data end 3 residues before the CDR3 end; the end is taken from the germline J gene. The same CDR3 arises from other DNA sequences in this sample as well. The chain carries TRBV19 and TRBJ1-4; 7 bases line up with TRBD1. There are 16 residues in the CDR3. V lost 7 bases and J lost 7; bases outside the gene matches: 15. Germline assignment: CDR1 LNHDA and CDR2 SQIVND (reference sequence). The covered CDR3 bases are TGTGCCAGTATGGTGGGACAGAACAGGTTTGGTGAAAAA. This gives the protein CASMVGQNRFGEK. The CDR3 as a whole reads CASMVGQNRFGEKLFF. The variable domain in full, with the rest retrieved from reference TRBV19 and TRBJ1-4, is DGGITQSPKYLFRKEGQNVTLSCEQNLNHDAMYWYRQDPGQGLRLIYYSQIVNDFQKGDIAEGYSVSREKKESFPLTVTSAQKNPTAFYLCASMVGQNRFGEKLFFGSGTQLSVL.

This clone occurred a few times. CDR3 sequence reads: CAWRTGVTYEQYF. The covered CDR3 bases are TGTGCCTGGAGGACTGGAGTTACCTACGAG. The V and J genes are TRBV30 and TRBJ2-7; D ambiguous. The read comes to an end 3 residues before the CDR3 does, leaving the germline J gene to fill in the end. The CDR3 runs 13 residues. The V end was cut by 3 bases, the J end by 2 bases, with 11 bases between. Germline values: CDR1 GTSNPN, CDR2 SVGIG (reference sequence).

This clone was recorded many times. The read falls 3 residues short of the CDR3 end, and the missing part is taken from the germline J gene. The chain combines TRBV20-1 with TRBJ2-3; the D gene is possibly TRBD2 (5 bases). The CDR3 runs to 14 residues. Germline V lookup: CDR1 DFQATT, CDR2 SNEGSKA (reference sequence). Trimming took off 6 bases at V and 1 base at J, with 14 bases between the two ends. The CDR3 region is CSADPRRGTDTQYF. The sequenced part of the CDR3 DNA is TGCAGTGCCGATCCCCGGCGGGGCACAGATACG.

This clone was seen more than once but under ten times. The CDR3 goes on 3 residues after the read ends, and that part is filled in from the germline J gene. The chain combines TRBV6-2 or TRBV6-3 with TRBJ2-2; 10 bases fit TRBD2. Germline CDR1 MNHEY, CDR2 SVGEGT. CDR3 size: 13 residues. The CDR3 reads CASGGTPMLELFF. The CDR3 bases that were read are TGTGCTAGCGGGGGGACCCCTATGTTGGAG.

The table lists this clone with a few counts. The missing CDR3 end, 3 residues past where the read stops, is filled in from the germline J gene. The V call is TRBV7-7, the J call TRBJ2-2; 7 positions agree with TRBD2. With V trimmed by 5 bases and J by 4 bases, 10 bases remained unmatched. The CDR3 extends over 16 amino acids. CDR1 and CDR2 from the germline V gene are SSHAT and FNYEAQ (reference sequence). The covered CDR3 bases are TGTGCCAGCAGCCCCCAGTGGGGGGGTTCCACCGGGGAG. Translating it yields CASSPQWGGSTGE. The whole CDR3 is CASSPQWGGSTGELFF.

This clone has at least ten counts. The DNA ends 3 residues before the CDR3 does, and the rest of the CDR3 is filled in from the germline J gene. The rearrangement links TRBV30 to TRBJ2-7; 8 bases line up with TRBD1. This CDR3 contains 13 residues. Per the germline V gene, CDR1 is GTSNPN and CDR2 is SVGIG (reference sequence). J gave up 2 bases and V 5 bases, and 5 bases lay outside the gene matches. The covered CDR3 bases are TGTGCCTGGTCGACAGGGGCGACCTACGAG. Residues: CAWSTGATYE. Given in full, the CDR3 is CAWSTGATYEQYF. Using reference TRBV30 and TRBJ2-7 for the parts outside the CDR3, the full variable domain is SQTIHQWPATLVQPVGSPLSLECTVEGTSNPNLYWYRQAAGRGLQLLFYSVGIGQISSEVPQNLSASRPQDRQFILSSKKLLLSDSGFYLCAWSTGATYEQYFGPGTRLTVT.

As regards this clone: The read finishes 3 residues shy of the CDR3 end, and the germline J gene is used to complete it. The V call is TRBV6-2 or TRBV6-3, the J call TRBJ2-7, with D possibly being TRBD2 (6 bases). V was pared by 6 bases and J by 4 bases, with 10 bases between. This CDR3 is 12 amino acids long. CDR1 is MNHEY, CDR2 SVGEGT, per germline. The part of the CDR3 DNA that was read is TGTGCCAGCAGACACGGAGGGTACGAG. Translated, it gives CASRHGGYE. The entire CDR3 is CASRHGGYEQYF.

This clone was picked up a small number of times. CDR3 region: CASRRGQGIFEQYF. CDR3 bases read: TGTGCCAGCAGAAGGGGACAGGGTATTTTCGAG. V gene TRBV6-2 or TRBV6-3 combines with J gene TRBJ2-7; TRBD1 matches 9 bases. The read gets to within 3 residues of the CDR3 end, and the germline J gene fills in the rest. Germline CDR1 reads MNHEY; CDR2 reads SVGEGT. The CDR3 consists of 14 residues. Trimming removed 6 bases from V and 6 bases from J; junction bases left unmatched: 9.

Only a few counts were recorded for this clone. The read ends 3 residues shy of where the CDR3 ends; the end is completed using the germline J gene. The gene calls are TRBV2 and TRBJ1-6; D ambiguous. V was pared by 6 bases and J by 10 bases, with 16 bases between. CDR1 SNHLY and CDR2 FYNNEI come from the germline V gene. The CDR3 length is 14 residues. CDR3 amino acids: CASRETLSVSPLHF. Incomplete CDR3 DNA: TGTGCCAGCAGGGAAACTCTCAGCGTCTCACCC.

A note on this clone: The read terminates 3 residues ahead of where the CDR3 ends, so the germline J gene completes it. The genes are TRBV7-9 and TRBJ1-2, with 8 bases fitting TRBD1. V trimming: 1 base; J trimming: 5 bases; junction bases outside the gene matches: 6. CDR1 SEHNR and CDR2 FQNEAQ come from the germline V gene (reference sequence). The CDR3 runs to 15 residues. The DNA read from the CDR3 is TGTGCCAGCAGCTTAGAGGCCAGGACAGGGTATGGC. Its translation: CASSLEARTGYG. The whole CDR3 protein is CASSLEARTGYGYTF.

To note about this clone: The CDR3 end lies 3 residues beyond the end of the read and is filled in from the germline J gene. This chain joins TRBV30 and TRBJ2-2; no clear D gene. Per the germline V gene, CDR1 is GTSNPN and CDR2 is SVGIG (reference sequence). CDR3 length: 13 residues. Trimming pared 2 bases from V and 2 bases from J, leaving 6 bases between. This CDR3 reads CAWSWANTGELFF. The covered CDR3 bases are TGTGCCTGGAGTTGGGCAAACACCGGGGAG.

This clone was observed at least ten times. The read is 3 residues too short to cover the CDR3 end, so that end is filled in from the germline J gene. This chain joins TRBV30 and TRBJ1-5; the D gene is possibly TRBD1 (5 bases). This CDR3 is built from 15 residues. Trimming left V 0 bases short and J 7 bases short, with 16 bases between. The germline gives CDR1 GTSNPN, CDR2 SVGIG (reference sequence). The CDR3 spells CAWSVGTGNRQPQHF. The CDR3 DNA, read in part, is TGTGCCTGGAGTGTCGGGACTGGGAATCGACAGCCC. Together with reference TRBV30 and TRBJ1-5, the CDR3 gives the full variable domain: SQTIHQWPATLVQPVGSPLSLECTVEGTSNPNLYWYRQAAGRGLQLLFYSVGIGQISSEVPQNLSASRPQDRQFILSSKKLLLSDSGFYLCAWSVGTGNRQPQHFGDGTRLSIL.

This clone was counted a few times. The read gets to within 3 residues of the CDR3 end, and the germline J gene fills in the rest. V and J are TRBV20-1 and TRBJ2-7; 10 bases line up with TRBD2. The CDR3 has 16 residues. V lost 1 base, J lost 5 bases, and 11 bases stayed unmatched. The V gene's germline CDR1 is DFQATT and CDR2 SNEGSKA (reference sequence). The part of the CDR3 DNA that was read is TGCAGTGCTAGAGCCTCTTTCACCCTAGCGGGAGACGAG. Encoded protein: CSARASFTLAGDE. The full CDR3 protein is CSARASFTLAGDEQYF.

This clone has a handful of counts. Coverage ceases 3 residues before the CDR3 finishes, and the germline J gene fills in the end. This chain joins TRBV7-3 and TRBJ2-7; 8 bases map to TRBD1. The germline V gene encodes CDR1 SGHTA and CDR2 FQGTGA. The CDR3 is 16 residues long. V shed 0 bases, J shed 2 bases, and the junction held 6 bases outside the gene matches. Incomplete CDR3 DNA: TGTGCCAGCAGCTTAACGGGGACAGGACGAACCTACGAG. Amino acid sequence: CASSLTGTGRTYE. The complete CDR3 protein is CASSLTGTGRTYEQYF.

This clone rates as medium-sized. Read data end 3 residues before the CDR3 end; the end is taken from the germline J gene. J is TRBJ2-1 and V is TRBV7-6, with unresolved D. This CDR3 comprises 11 residues. V lost 5 bases, J lost 5 bases, and 4 bases lay in between. Germline V gene sequence: CDR1 SGHVS, CDR2 FNYEAQ. The part of the CDR3 DNA that was read is TGTGCCAGCAGCGCTAACAATGAG. Translated: CASSANNE. The CDR3 in full is CASSANNEQFF.

Concerning this clone: The read terminates 3 residues ahead of where the CDR3 ends, so the germline J gene completes it. The chain employs TRBV7-2 and TRBJ2-7; D possibly corresponds to TRBD2 (6 bases). Per the germline V gene, CDR1 is SGHTA and CDR2 is FQGNSA. CDR3 length equals 15 residues. With 0 bases removed from V and 2 bases from J, the gap between germline ends came to 11 bases. Here the CDR3 reads CASSLASGDTYEQYF. The part of the CDR3 DNA that was read is TGTGCCAGCAGCTTAGCTAGCGGTGACACCTACGAG.

Concerning this clone: The read ends 3 residues early relative to the CDR3; the germline J gene fills the gap. The chain uses TRBV20-1 and TRBJ2-1; 13 bases are shared with TRBD2. The CDR3 length is 18 residues. V shed 6 bases, J shed 4 bases, and the junction held 15 bases outside the gene matches. Germline values: CDR1 DFQATT, CDR2 SNEGSKA (reference sequence). The DNA read from the CDR3 is TGCAGTGCCCTCAGGACTAGCGGGGGAGATTATTTTTACAATGAG. Its translation: CSALRTSGGDYFYNE. The full CDR3 protein reads CSALRTSGGDYFYNEQFF.

A word on this clone: The read ends 3 residues early relative to the CDR3; the germline J gene fills the gap. The rearrangement links TRBV2 to TRBJ1-1, with 10 bases matching TRBD1. The length of the CDR3 is 15 residues. V trimming: 5 bases; J trimming: 5 bases; junction bases outside the gene matches: 8. Germline loops: CDR1 SNHLY, CDR2 FYNNEI. The sequenced CDR3 bases are TGTGCCAGCAGTTCTATGGGACAGGGGAGGACTGAA. Its protein is CASSSMGQGRTE. The entire CDR3 protein is CASSSMGQGRTEAFF.

A few counts support this clone. The CDR3 goes on 3 residues after the read ends, and that part is filled in from the germline J gene. The rearrangement links TRBV20-1 to TRBJ2-5; no firm D call. CDR3 length equals 14 residues. Trimming took off 8 bases at V and 1 base at J, with 17 bases between the two ends. The germline gives CDR1 DFQATT, CDR2 SNEGSKA (reference sequence). The part of the CDR3 DNA that was read is TGCAGTACTATGCGAGATAACCTCCAAGAGACC. This sequence encodes CSTMRDNLQET. The whole CDR3 reads CSTMRDNLQETQYF.